These T cell receptor beta chains were read from a single sample in a study of shared clonotypes between healthy human individuals. Sequencing used immunoSEQ multiplex PCR; TCRdb keeps in-frame clones, though not all of them. The data hold 2 million to 2.5 million clones, with roughly 94% observed a single time. Sequencing was carried out using naive CD8+ T cells sorted from blood. These receptors were obtained from a man aged 18 to 29 in good health. CDR3s include the opening cysteine and the closing phenylalanine or tryptophan. Each record gives: D gene, clone size, V gene, J gene, CDR3 length, CDR3 DNA, CDR3 protein. The D gene is left open where the match is weak. The listing skips clone size in some rows; elsewhere it reads once, few, many or a size class.

NA,once,TRBV7-7,TRBJ2-1,12,TGTGCTAGCAGCAAAACGGGGTCTGAGCAGTTCTTC,CASSKTGSEQFF
NA,NA,TRBV6-5,TRBJ2-5,14,TGTGCCAGCAGCCTCTCAAGGACAGCGGAGACCCAGTACTTC,CASSLSRTAETQYF
NA,NA,TRBV11-2,TRBJ2-7,13,TGTGCCAGCAGTTTGACCCCCCGCTACGAGCAGTACTTC,CASSLTPRYEQYF
NA,NA,TRBV6-5,TRBJ2-4,14,TGTGCCAGCAGCTCCCCCGCAGCGGAAAACATTCAGTACTTC,CASSSPAAENIQYF
TRBD2,NA,TRBV11-3,TRBJ2-2,17,TGTGCCAGCAGCCCACAAGCGGGGGAGTTGAACACCGGGGAGCTGTTTTTT,CASSPQAGELNTGELFF
NA,NA,TRBV9,TRBJ2-7,14,TGTGCCAGCAGCGTAGGGGGGTTATCCTACGAGCAGTACTTC,CASSVGGLSYEQYF
NA,NA,TRBV7-2,TRBJ2-1,14,TGTGCCAGCAGCTTATCCGGCCGGGGGAATGAGCAGTTCTTC,CASSLSGRGNEQFF
NA,NA,TRBV7-9,TRBJ2-7,13,TGTGCCAGCAGCTTATCGTTAGGGGGGGAGCAGTACTTC,CASSLSLGGEQYF
NA,NA,TRBV28,TRBJ1-5,14,TGTGCCAGCAGGCCAGACAGTTCATATCAGCCCCAGCATTTT,CASRPDSSYQPQHF
NA,NA,TRBV29-1,TRBJ2-1,10,TGCAGCGCCTTAGACAATGAGCAGTTCTTC,CSALDNEQFF
NA,NA,TRBV29-1,TRBJ2-7,14,TGCAGCGTTGAGTACCCGGGGCCCCCCTACGAGCAGTACTTC,CSVEYPGPPYEQYF
NA,NA,TRBV2,TRBJ1-5,14,TGTGCCAGCAGCGGACAGAATAGCAATCAGCCCCAGCATTTT,CASSGQNSNQPQHF
TRBD1,few,TRBV6-5,TRBJ1-4,14,TGTGCCAGCAGTCGGACAGGGTATAATGAAAAACTGTTTTTT,CASSRTGYNEKLFF